This T cell receptor (beta chain) was profiled in a study of blood T cells in healthy people across ages. Next came a second PCR, run for about 6 to 11 cycles, which used a sample-barcoded 5' primer along with a J-beta primer mix. Through a template-switch adaptor with 12 random nucleotides, each cDNA molecule received a tag. Each sample yielded at least 3 million CDR3-containing paired-end reads. Each CDR3 protein gets one entry after TCRdb re-called the 5' RACE reads with MiXCR. The table includes approximately 600,000 distinct CDR3 sequences, approximately 59% detected once. The study's findings and limits: Estimated diversity that came from one million T cells was considered an underestimate. TCR beta diversity per million T cells fell roughly linearly with age.

As regards this clonotype: Its cognate antigen is unknown.

V was shortened by 2 bases and J by 1 base, with 10 bases between the two germline ends. Germline assignment: CDR1 SEHNR and CDR2 FQNEAQ (reference sequence). The CDR3 totals 15 residues. The sequenced material came from blood. This receptor was taken from a man in his 60s in good health. V usage is TRBV7-9 and J usage is TRBJ2-3; D is unresolved. DNA of the CDR3: TGTGCCAGCAGCTTATTGGTTTGGGGCACAGATACGCAGTATTTT. Translated, it gives CASSLLVWGTDTQYF. Full variable domain (outside the CDR3, taken from reference TRBV7-9 and TRBJ2-3): DTGVSQNPRHKITKRGQNVTFRCDPISEHNRLYWYRQTLGQGPEFLTYFQNEAQLEKSRLLSDRFSAERPKGSFSTLEIQRTEQGDSAMYLCASSLLVWGTDTQYFGPGTRLTVL.